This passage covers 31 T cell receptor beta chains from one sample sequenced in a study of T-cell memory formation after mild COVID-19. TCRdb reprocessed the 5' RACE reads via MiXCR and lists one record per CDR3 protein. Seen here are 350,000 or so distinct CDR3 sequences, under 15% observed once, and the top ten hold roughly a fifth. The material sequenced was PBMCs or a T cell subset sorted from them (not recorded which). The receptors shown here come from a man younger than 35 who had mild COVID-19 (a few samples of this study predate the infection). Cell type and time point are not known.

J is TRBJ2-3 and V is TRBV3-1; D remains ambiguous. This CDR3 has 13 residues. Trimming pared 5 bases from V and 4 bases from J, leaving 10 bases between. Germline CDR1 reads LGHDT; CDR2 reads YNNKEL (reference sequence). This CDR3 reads CASSKAVADTQYF. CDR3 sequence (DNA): TGTGCCAGCAGCAAAGCTGTGGCAGATACGCAGTATTTT.

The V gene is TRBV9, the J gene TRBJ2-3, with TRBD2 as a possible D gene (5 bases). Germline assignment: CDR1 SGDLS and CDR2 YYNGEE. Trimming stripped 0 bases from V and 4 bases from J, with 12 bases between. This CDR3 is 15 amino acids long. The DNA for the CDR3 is TGTGCCAGCAGCGTAGAGGTACTAGGAGCAGATACGCAGTATTTT. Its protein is CASSVEVLGADTQYF.

In DNA, the CDR3 is TGTGCCAGCAGCCTCGTTGGGACAGTGGGCAATCAGCCCCAGCATTTT. Protein product: CASSLVGTVGNQPQHF. The chain employs TRBV7-2 and TRBJ1-5; 7 nucleotides match TRBD1. CDR1 SGHTA and CDR2 FQGNSA come from the germline V gene. There are 16 residues in the CDR3. V gave up 5 bases and J gave up 2 bases; unmatched junction bases: 9.

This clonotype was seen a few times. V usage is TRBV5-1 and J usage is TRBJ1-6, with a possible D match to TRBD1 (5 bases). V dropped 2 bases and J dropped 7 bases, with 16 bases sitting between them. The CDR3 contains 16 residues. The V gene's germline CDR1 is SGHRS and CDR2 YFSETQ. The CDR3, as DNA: TGCGCCAGCAGCTTATGGCCGGGGGATCGCAATTCACCCCTCCACTTT. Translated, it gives CASSLWPGDRNSPLHF. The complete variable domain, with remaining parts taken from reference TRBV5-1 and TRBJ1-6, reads KAGVTQTPRYLIKTRGQQVTLSCSPISGHRSVSWYQQTPGQGLQFLFEYFSETQRNKGNFPGRFSGRQFSNSRSEMNVSTLELGDSALYLCASSLWPGDRNSPLHFGNGTRLTVT.

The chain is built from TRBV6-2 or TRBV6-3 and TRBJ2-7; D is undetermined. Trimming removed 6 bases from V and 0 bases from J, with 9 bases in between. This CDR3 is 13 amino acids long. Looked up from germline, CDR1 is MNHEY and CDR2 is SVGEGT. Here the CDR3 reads CASRWSGSYEQYV. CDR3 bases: TGTGCCAGCAGATGGTCGGGCTCCTACGAGCAGTACGTC.

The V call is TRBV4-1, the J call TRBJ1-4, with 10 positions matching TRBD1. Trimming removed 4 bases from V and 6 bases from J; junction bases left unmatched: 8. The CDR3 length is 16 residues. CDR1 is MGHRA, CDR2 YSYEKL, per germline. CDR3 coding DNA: TGCGCCAGCAGCCCCAGGGACAGGGGCCTACATGAAAAACTGTTTTTT. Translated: CASSPRDRGLHEKLFF.

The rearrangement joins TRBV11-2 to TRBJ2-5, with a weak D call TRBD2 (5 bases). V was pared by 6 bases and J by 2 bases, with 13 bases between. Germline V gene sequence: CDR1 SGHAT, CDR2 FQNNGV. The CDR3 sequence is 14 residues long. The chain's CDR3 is CASRWRPGQETQYF. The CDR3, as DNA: TGTGCCAGCAGGTGGCGGCCGGGGCAAGAGACCCAGTACTTC.

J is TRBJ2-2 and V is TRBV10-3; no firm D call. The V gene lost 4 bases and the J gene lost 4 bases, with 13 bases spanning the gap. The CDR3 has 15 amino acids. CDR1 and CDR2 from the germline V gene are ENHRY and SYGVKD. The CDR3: CAISVGPDSTGELFF. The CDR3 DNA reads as TGTGCCATCAGTGTAGGTCCGGATTCCACCGGGGAGCTGTTTTTT.

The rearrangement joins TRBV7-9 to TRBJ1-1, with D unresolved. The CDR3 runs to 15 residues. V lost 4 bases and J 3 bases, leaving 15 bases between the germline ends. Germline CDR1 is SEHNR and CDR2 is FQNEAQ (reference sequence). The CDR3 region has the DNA TGTGCCAGCAGCTCCTTGGCCGTGTTAGACACTGAAGCTTTCTTT. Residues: CASSSLAVLDTEAFF. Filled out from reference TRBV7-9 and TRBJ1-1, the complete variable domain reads DTGVSQNPRHKITKRGQNVTFRCDPISEHNRLYWYRQTLGQGPEFLTYFQNEAQLEKSRLLSDRFSAERPKGSFSTLEIQRTEQGDSAMYLCASSSLAVLDTEAFFGQGTRLTVV.

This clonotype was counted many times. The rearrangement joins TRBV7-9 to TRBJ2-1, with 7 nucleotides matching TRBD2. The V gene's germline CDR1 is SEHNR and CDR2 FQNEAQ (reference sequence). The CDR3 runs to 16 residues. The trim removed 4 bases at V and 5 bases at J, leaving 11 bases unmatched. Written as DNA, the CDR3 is TGTGCCAGCAGCTCAGTTGCAGCGGGACTCGACAATGAGCAGTTCTTC. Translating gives CASSSVAAGLDNEQFF.

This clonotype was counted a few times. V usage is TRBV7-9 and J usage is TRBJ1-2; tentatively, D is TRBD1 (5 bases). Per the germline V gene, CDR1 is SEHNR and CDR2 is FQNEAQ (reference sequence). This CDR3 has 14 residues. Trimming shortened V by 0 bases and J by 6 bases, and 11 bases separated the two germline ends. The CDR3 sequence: CASSLAPGRHGYTF. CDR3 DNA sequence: TGTGCCAGCAGCTTAGCCCCAGGGAGACATGGCTACACCTTC.

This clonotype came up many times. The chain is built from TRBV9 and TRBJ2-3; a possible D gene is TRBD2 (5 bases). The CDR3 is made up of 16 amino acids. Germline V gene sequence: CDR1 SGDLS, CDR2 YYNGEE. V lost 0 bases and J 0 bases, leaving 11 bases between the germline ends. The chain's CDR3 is CASSVGGSASTDTQYF. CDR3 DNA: TGTGCCAGCAGCGTAGGAGGGTCAGCTAGCACAGATACGCAGTATTTT.

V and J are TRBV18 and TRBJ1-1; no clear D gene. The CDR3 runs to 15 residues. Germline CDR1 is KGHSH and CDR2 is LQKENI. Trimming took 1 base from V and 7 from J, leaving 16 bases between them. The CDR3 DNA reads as TGTGCCAGCTCACCACAGAATAGAGGAGGAGGTGAAGCTTTCTTT. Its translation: CASSPQNRGGGEAFF.

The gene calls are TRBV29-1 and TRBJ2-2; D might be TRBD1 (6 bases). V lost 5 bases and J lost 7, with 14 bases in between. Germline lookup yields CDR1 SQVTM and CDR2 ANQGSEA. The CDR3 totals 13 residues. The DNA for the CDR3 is TGCAGCGTTTCAACAGGGTTAGGCGGGGAGCTGTTTTTT. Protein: CSVSTGLGGELFF.

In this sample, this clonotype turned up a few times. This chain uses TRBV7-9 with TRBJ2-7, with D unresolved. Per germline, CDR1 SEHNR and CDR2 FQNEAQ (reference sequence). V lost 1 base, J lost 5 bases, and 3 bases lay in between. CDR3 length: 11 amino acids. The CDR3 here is CASSLEDEQYV. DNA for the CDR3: TGTGCCAGCAGCTTAGAGGACGAGCAGTACGTC.

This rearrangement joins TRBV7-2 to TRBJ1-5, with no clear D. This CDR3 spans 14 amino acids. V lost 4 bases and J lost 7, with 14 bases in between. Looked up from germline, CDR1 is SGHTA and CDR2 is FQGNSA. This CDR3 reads CASSWVGVHQPQHF. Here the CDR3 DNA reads TGTGCCAGCAGCTGGGTCGGGGTCCACCAGCCCCAGCATTTT.

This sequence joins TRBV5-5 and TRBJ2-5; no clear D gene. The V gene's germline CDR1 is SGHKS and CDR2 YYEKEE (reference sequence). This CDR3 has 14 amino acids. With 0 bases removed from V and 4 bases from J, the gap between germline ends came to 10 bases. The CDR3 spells CASSLVASPETQYF. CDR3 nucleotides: TGTGCCAGCAGCTTGGTGGCCAGTCCAGAGACCCAGTACTTC.

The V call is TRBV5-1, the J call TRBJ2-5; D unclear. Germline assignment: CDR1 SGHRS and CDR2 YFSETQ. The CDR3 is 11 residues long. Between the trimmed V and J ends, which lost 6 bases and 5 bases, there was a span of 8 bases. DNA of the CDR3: TGCGCCAGCACCCAGAGGGAGACCCAGTACTTC. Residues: CASTQRETQYF.

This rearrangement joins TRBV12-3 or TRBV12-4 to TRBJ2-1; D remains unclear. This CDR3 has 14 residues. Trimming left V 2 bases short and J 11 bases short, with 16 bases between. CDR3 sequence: CASSLSQLSGKQFF. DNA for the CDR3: TGTGCCAGCAGTTTATCACAGCTGTCAGGCAAGCAGTTCTTC.

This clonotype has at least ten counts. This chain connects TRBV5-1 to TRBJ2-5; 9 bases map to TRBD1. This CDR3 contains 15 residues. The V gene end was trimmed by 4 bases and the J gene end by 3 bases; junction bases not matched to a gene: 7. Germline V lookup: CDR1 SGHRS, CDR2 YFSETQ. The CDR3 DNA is TGCGCCAGCAGCCCCAGGGACAGGGCAGAAGAGACCCAGTACTTC. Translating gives CASSPRDRAEETQYF.

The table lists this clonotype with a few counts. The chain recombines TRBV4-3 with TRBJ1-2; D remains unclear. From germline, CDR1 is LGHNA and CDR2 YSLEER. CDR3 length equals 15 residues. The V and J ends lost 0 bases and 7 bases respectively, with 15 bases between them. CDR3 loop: CASSQDYKGQLGYTF. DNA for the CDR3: TGCGCCAGCAGCCAAGACTATAAGGGCCAGCTTGGCTACACCTTC.

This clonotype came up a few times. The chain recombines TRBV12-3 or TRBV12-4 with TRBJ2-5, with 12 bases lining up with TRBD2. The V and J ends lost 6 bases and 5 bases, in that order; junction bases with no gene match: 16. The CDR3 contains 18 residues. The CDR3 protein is CASRPHYSSGGAGETQYF. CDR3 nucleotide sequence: TGTGCCAGCAGACCCCATTACTCTAGCGGGGGGGCCGGGGAGACCCAGTACTTC.

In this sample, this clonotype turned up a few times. The CDR3 nucleotides are TGTGCCAGCAGTGATGTCGGCGTATTTGGCAATGAGCAGTTCTTC. Its protein is CASSDVGVFGNEQFF. The J gene is TRBJ2-1, the V gene TRBV2; D not certain. The germline V and J ends were trimmed by 3 bases and 6 bases, with 15 bases remaining between them. Looked up from germline, CDR1 is SNHLY and CDR2 is FYNNEI. This CDR3 is built from 15 residues.

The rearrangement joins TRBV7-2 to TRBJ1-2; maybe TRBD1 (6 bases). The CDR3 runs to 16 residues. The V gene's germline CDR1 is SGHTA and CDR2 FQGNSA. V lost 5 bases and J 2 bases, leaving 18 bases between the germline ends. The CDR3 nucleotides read TGTGCCAGCAGCCCCCGCAGGGGCACAGGGAACTATGGCTACACCTTC. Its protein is CASSPRRGTGNYGYTF.

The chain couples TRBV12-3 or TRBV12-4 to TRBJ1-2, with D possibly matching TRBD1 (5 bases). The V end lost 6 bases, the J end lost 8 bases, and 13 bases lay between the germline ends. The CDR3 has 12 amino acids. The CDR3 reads CASRQQEVGYTF. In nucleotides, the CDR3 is TGTGCCAGCAGACAACAGGAGGTGGGCTACACCTTC.

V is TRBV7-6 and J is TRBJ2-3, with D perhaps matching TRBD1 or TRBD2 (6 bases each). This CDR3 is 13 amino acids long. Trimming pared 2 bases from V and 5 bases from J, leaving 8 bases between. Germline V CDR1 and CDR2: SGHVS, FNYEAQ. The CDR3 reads CASSLRGLDTQYF. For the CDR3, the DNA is TGTGCCAGCAGCTTACGGGGGCTAGATACGCAGTATTTT.

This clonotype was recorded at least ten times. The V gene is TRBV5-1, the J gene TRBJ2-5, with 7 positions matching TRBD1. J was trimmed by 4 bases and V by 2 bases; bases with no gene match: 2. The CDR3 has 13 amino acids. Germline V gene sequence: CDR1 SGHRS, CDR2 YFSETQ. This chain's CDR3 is CASSFPGGETQYF. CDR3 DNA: TGCGCCAGCAGCTTCCCAGGGGGAGAGACCCAGTACTTC.

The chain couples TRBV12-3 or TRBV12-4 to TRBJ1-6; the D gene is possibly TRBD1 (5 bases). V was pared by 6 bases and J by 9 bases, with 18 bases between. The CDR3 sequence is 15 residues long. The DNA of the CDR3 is TGTGCCAGCAGCCTGCAGGGTTTTCAGGGTTCACCCCTCCACTTT. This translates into CASSLQGFQGSPLHF.

The CDR3 bases are TGTGCCAGCAGCGATAGCAGACCGGGACACGACTATGGCTACACCTTC. This codes for CASSDSRPGHDYGYTF. The chain carries TRBV12-3 or TRBV12-4 and TRBJ1-2; possibly TRBD1 for D (6 bases). Trimming took 6 bases from V and 3 from J, leaving 20 bases between them. This CDR3 contains 16 residues.

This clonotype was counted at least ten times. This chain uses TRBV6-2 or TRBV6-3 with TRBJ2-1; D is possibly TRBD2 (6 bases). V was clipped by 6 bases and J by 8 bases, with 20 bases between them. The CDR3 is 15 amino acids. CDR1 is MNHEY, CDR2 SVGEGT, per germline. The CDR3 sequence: CASSLNPDWGDEQFF. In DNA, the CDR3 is TGTGCCAGCAGCTTGAATCCCGACTGGGGGGATGAGCAGTTCTTC.

The DNA for the CDR3 is TGTGCCAGCAGCTTGGTTTACGGGGAGGGGGACACTGAAGCTTTCTTT. Its protein product is CASSLVYGEGDTEAFF. V and J are TRBV5-5 and TRBJ1-1, with D possibly matching TRBD1 (6 bases). The CDR3 totals 16 residues. Germline V lookup: CDR1 SGHKS, CDR2 YYEKEE (reference sequence). Trimming took 0 bases from V and 3 from J, leaving 15 bases between them.